This T cell receptor (beta chain) comes out of a study of pediatric ulcerative colitis. Study conclusions and caveats: Two rectal CDR3 clonotypes occurred in all ulcerative colitis patients. Clonal expansions reduced rectal repertoire diversity in acute severe colitis.

Each sample received Survey-level depth of up to 500,000 reads. Profiling relied on immunoSEQ multiplex PCR, and the TCRdb table lists in-frame clones only, not all of them. The sample holds about 64,000 clones, 80% to 90% seen once. This clone has only a few counts. Antigen specificity is unknown. V gave up 5 bases and J gave up 4 bases, with 8 bases separating them. CDR3 length: 12 residues. The germline CDR1 and CDR2 sequences are LNHDA and SQIVND (reference sequence). This receptor was obtained from a boy aged 5 to 17 with severe ulcerative colitis. The rearrangement joins TRBV19 to TRBJ1-1; no definite D call. Sequencing was done on a sample of blood. The CDR3 sequence is CASSEGSTEAFF. CDR3 coding DNA: TGTGCCAGTAGTGAGGGTTCCACTGAAGCTTTCTTT.